The 23 T cell receptor beta chains below come from one sample, sequenced in a study of T cells after yellow fever vaccination. Using its own MiXCR run on the 5' RACE reads, TCRdb lists one record per CDR3 protein. This sample has 150,000 to 200,000 distinct CDR3 sequences, with around 8.5% found just once. The starting material was CD8+ T cells sorted from PBMCs, obtained 45 days after the yellow fever booster vaccination. These receptor sequences come from a man between 18 and 35 years old who received the YFV17D yellow fever vaccine.

The V gene is TRBV7-9, the J gene TRBJ2-7; D ambiguous. The CDR3 runs 12 residues. CDR1 is SEHNR, CDR2 FQNEAQ, per germline (reference sequence). The V end was cut by 5 bases, the J end by 4 bases, with 9 bases between. The DNA for the CDR3 is TGTGCCAGCAGCCCGTCCGAATACGAGCAGTACTTC. Encoded protein: CASSPSEYEQYF.

The chain has TRBV15 and TRBJ2-1; D perhaps matches TRBD2 (6 bases). There are 13 residues in the CDR3. V was trimmed by 5 bases and J by 12 bases, leaving 17 bases between them. The germline gives CDR1 LNHNV, CDR2 YYDKDF (reference sequence). The CDR3 DNA is TGTGCCACCAGCCGATTGATCGTGGAGGGGCAGTTCTTC. It encodes CATSRLIVEGQFF.

This clonotype was recorded many times. V is TRBV10-2 and J is TRBJ2-1; 10 bases fit TRBD2. Looked up from germline, CDR1 is WSHSY and CDR2 is SAAADI. This CDR3 spans 14 amino acids. Losses at the gene ends were 4 bases for V and 9 bases for J; bases not matched to a gene: 6. Here the CDR3 DNA reads TGCGCCAGCAGTGTAAGCGGGGGGGCTAGTGAGCAGTTCTTC. Translated: CASSVSGGASEQFF.

This clonotype was detected only a few times. The V call is TRBV4-3, the J call TRBJ2-3, with TRBD1 matching 9 bases. The CDR3 totals 14 residues. J lost 4 bases, V lost 8 bases, and 7 bases had no gene match. The germline V gene encodes CDR1 LGHNA and CDR2 YSLEER. This CDR3 is CASGTGRSSDTQYF. The CDR3 DNA is TGCGCCAGCGGGACAGGGCGGAGCTCAGATACGCAGTATTTT.

The table lists this clonotype with a few counts. The V call is TRBV10-3, the J call TRBJ2-6; no clear D. V gave up 3 bases and J gave up 0 bases, with 18 bases separating them. Germline CDR1 and CDR2: ENHRY and SYGVKD. CDR3 size: 19 residues. The CDR3 DNA is TGTGCCATCAGTGATGGCGGTTCCACGAGTCTCTCTGGGGCCAACGTCCTGACTTTC. Amino acid sequence: CAISDGGSTSLSGANVLTF.

This clonotype was seen a handful of times. V gene TRBV18 combines with J gene TRBJ2-7, with D perhaps TRBD1 or TRBD2 (5 bases each). Trimming left V 4 bases short and J 7 bases short, with 14 bases between. The CDR3 loop spans 13 amino acids. Per the germline V gene, CDR1 is KGHSH and CDR2 is LQKENI. CDR3 amino acids: CASSLKAGSEQYV. In nucleotides, the CDR3 is TGTGCCAGCTCACTCAAAGCAGGGAGTGAGCAGTACGTC.

The V gene is TRBV11-2, the J gene TRBJ2-5; TRBD2 matches 7 bases. J lost 7 bases, V lost 5 bases, and 7 bases had no gene match. This CDR3 has 13 amino acids. The germline CDR1 and CDR2 sequences are SGHAT and FQNNGV. The CDR3 reads CASSPGGKVTQYF. The CDR3 nucleotides are TGTGCCAGCAGCCCCGGGGGGAAGGTGACCCAGTACTTC.

This clonotype was detected only a few times. The genes are TRBV7-9 and TRBJ2-5; unclear D gene. V was shortened by 6 bases and J by 5 bases, with 13 bases between the two germline ends. Germline V gene data show CDR1 as SEHNR and CDR2 as FQNEAQ (reference sequence). This CDR3 is 13 amino acids long. The CDR3 region has the DNA TGTGCCAGCAGTCTTACGCTGAGGGAGACCCAGTACTTC. Translation: CASSLTLRETQYF.

This clonotype has a handful of counts. The chain is built from TRBV25-1 and TRBJ2-1; D is unresolved. The CDR3 runs to 13 residues. Trimming shortened V by 3 bases and J by 10 bases, and 13 bases separated the two germline ends. CDR1 and CDR2 from the germline V gene are MGHDK and SYGVNS. The CDR3 region has the DNA TGTGCCAGCAGTGAGGGTCCCAAAACCGAGCAGTTCTTC. Protein: CASSEGPKTEQFF.

The V gene is TRBV7-9, the J gene TRBJ2-5; 9 positions agree with TRBD2. Per germline, CDR1 SEHNR and CDR2 FQNEAQ (reference sequence). This CDR3 region has 16 residues. V dropped 4 bases and J dropped 2; count of bases not matched to a gene: 8. Written as DNA, the CDR3 is TGTGCCAGCAGCTCATTTAGCGGGGGTCTTCAAGAGACCCAGTACTTC. Residues: CASSSFSGGLQETQYF.

This clonotype was observed a handful of times. The J gene is TRBJ2-7, the V gene TRBV20-1; D is undetermined. Trimming cost V 6 bases and J 2 bases, with 8 bases left between them. CDR3 length: 11 amino acids. Germline CDR1 DFQATT, CDR2 SNEGSKA (reference sequence). For the CDR3, the DNA is TGCAGTGCGCACTCAACCTACGAGCAGTACTTC. It yields the protein CSAHSTYEQYF.

The chain recombines TRBV21-1 with TRBJ2-3; the table's TRBD1 call for D was not verified on the DNA. TRBV21-1 is a pseudogene. The CDR3 sequence is 17 residues long. This chain's CDR3 is CASSKAPQDRDTDTQYF. In DNA form, the CDR3 reads TGTGCCAGCAGCAAAGCCCCTCAGGACAGGGACACAGATACGCAGTATTTT.

This clonotype was counted only a few times. At one boundary the junction diverges from the germline segment, which might be a read error. V usage is TRBV28 and J usage is TRBJ2-4; tentatively, D is TRBD1 (7 bases). CDR3 size: 11 residues. Germline CDR1 MDHEN, CDR2 SYDVKM. The CDR3 DNA sequence: TGTGCCAGCAGTCGAGCAGGGGGGTCGCACTTC. Its translation is CASSRAGGSHF. Full variable domain (remainder filled in from reference TRBV28 and TRBJ2-4): DVKVTQSSRYLVKRTGEKVFLECVQDMDHENMFWYRQDPGLGLRLIYFSYDVKMKEKGDIPEGYSVSREKKERFSLILESASTNQTSMYLCASSRAGGSHFGAGTRLSVL.

This clonotype came up a few times. This rearrangement joins TRBV29-1 to TRBJ2-6; no firm D call. The CDR3 length is 14 residues. V dropped 6 bases and J dropped 0 bases, with 9 bases sitting between them. Looked up from germline, CDR1 is SQVTM and CDR2 is ANQGSEA. CDR3 sequence: CSVKDPSGANVLTF. The DNA of the CDR3 is TGCAGCGTCAAGGATCCCTCTGGGGCCAACGTCCTGACTTTC.

As DNA, the CDR3 is TGTGCCAGCACGCGGACTAGCGGGGGGGCCATCCACGAGCAGTACTTC. Translating gives CASTRTSGGAIHEQYF. The rearrangement uses TRBV6-2 or TRBV6-3 and TRBJ2-7; 15 bases match TRBD2. The germline V gene has CDR1 MNHEY and CDR2 SVGEGT. V shed 7 bases, J shed 5 bases, and the junction held 9 bases outside the gene matches. CDR3 length: 16 amino acids.

The CDR3 DNA sequence: TGTGCCAGCAGCGGGGGTGCCAGGGACAGGGCCTATGGCTACACCTTC. Protein product: CASSGGARDRAYGYTF. The chain has TRBV9 and TRBJ1-2; 9 positions match TRBD1. This CDR3 has 16 residues. The J segment lost 4 bases and the V segment lost 3 bases, leaving 10 bases of the junction unmatched. CDR1 is SGDLS and CDR2 is YYNGEE in the germline V gene.

This clonotype was seen more than once but under ten times. This chain connects TRBV5-6 to TRBJ1-3, with 12 bases lining up with TRBD1. Germline V CDR1 and CDR2: SGHDT, YYEEEE. The CDR3 has 18 amino acids. V lost 2 bases, J lost 4 bases, and 10 bases stayed unmatched. CDR3 amino acids: CASSFGTGGPPWGNTIYF. CDR3 DNA sequence: TGTGCCAGCAGCTTTGGGACAGGGGGCCCCCCGTGGGGAAACACCATATATTTT.

This clonotype was observed a handful of times. V usage is TRBV5-4 and J usage is TRBJ2-5; D uncertain. V dropped 6 bases and J dropped 1 base, with 13 bases sitting between them. Germline CDR1 and CDR2: SGHNT and YYREEE (reference sequence). The CDR3 runs to 14 residues. DNA of the CDR3: TGTGCCAGCACGTCAGCCTGGGGCCAAGAGACCCAGTACTTC. It specifies CASTSAWGQETQYF.

The V call is TRBV6-5, the J call TRBJ2-1; 10 bases align to TRBD2. Per germline, CDR1 MNHEY and CDR2 SVGAGI. Trimming took 3 bases from V and 4 from J; bases not matched to a gene: 3. This CDR3 comprises 15 residues. CDR3 coding DNA: TGTGCCAGCAGTTATTTAGCGGGGGGATACAATGAGCAGTTCTTC. It is translated as CASSYLAGGYNEQFF.

The chain has TRBV7-9 and TRBJ1-2, with 10 positions matching TRBD1. CDR3 length: 15 residues. Trimming removed 5 bases from V and 3 bases from J; junction bases left unmatched: 6. CDR1 and CDR2 (germline): SEHNR, FQNEAQ (reference sequence). The CDR3 DNA reads TGTGCCAGCAGCCGGGACAGGGGTTATGACTATGGCTACACCTTC. Its protein product is CASSRDRGYDYGYTF.

This clonotype was seen a handful of times. The genes are TRBV7-2 and TRBJ2-1; 11 bases are shared with TRBD2. The germline V gene has CDR1 SGHTA and CDR2 FQGNSA. With V trimmed by 7 bases and J by 3 bases, 8 bases remained unmatched. This CDR3 is 16 amino acids long. The CDR3 loop reads CASTQLAGALYNEQFF. CDR3 sequence (DNA): TGTGCCAGCACCCAACTAGCGGGGGCTCTCTACAATGAGCAGTTCTTC.

This clonotype has ten or more counts. The rearrangement links TRBV6-5 to TRBJ2-2; tentatively, D is TRBD1 (5 bases). Germline values: CDR1 MNHEY, CDR2 SVGAGI. CDR3 length: 16 residues. V dropped 0 bases and J dropped 2 bases, with 10 bases sitting between them. CDR3 sequence: CASSYSRQSNTGELFF. The CDR3, as DNA: TGTGCCAGCAGTTACTCCAGACAGAGTAACACCGGGGAGCTGTTTTTT.

This clonotype was found a few times. CDR3 protein: CSVGDNSNTGELFF. The DNA for the CDR3 is TGCAGCGTTGGGGACAACTCGAACACCGGGGAGCTGTTTTTT. The rearrangement joins TRBV29-1 to TRBJ2-2; a weak D match, TRBD1 (6 bases). The CDR3 has 14 residues. V dropped 4 bases and J dropped 0 bases, with 9 bases sitting between them. Per the germline V gene, CDR1 is SQVTM and CDR2 is ANQGSEA.